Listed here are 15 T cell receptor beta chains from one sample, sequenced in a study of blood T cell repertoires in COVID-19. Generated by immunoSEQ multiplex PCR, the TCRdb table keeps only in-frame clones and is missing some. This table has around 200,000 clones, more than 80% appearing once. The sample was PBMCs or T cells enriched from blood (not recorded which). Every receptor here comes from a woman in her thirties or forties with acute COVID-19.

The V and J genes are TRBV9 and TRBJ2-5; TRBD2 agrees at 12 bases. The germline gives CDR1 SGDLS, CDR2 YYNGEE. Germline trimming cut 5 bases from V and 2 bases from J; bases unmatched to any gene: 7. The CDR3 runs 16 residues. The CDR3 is CASSTGGLAGQETQYF. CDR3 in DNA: TGTGCCAGCAGTACAGGAGGACTAGCGGGGCAAGAGACCCAGTACTTC.

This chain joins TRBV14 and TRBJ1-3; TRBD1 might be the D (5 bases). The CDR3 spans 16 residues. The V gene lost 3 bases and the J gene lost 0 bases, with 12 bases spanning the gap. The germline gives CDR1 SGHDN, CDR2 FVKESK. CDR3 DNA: TGTGCCAGCAGCCAGTTGATGGGGGGCTCTGGAAACACCATATATTTT. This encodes CASSQLMGGSGNTIYF.

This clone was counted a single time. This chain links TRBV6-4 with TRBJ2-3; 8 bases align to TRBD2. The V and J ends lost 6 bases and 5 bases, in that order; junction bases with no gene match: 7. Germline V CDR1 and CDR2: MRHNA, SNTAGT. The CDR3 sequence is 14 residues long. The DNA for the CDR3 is TGTGCCAGCAGCGTCGGGGGGGCCAGAGATACGCAGTATTTT. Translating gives CASSVGGARDTQYF.

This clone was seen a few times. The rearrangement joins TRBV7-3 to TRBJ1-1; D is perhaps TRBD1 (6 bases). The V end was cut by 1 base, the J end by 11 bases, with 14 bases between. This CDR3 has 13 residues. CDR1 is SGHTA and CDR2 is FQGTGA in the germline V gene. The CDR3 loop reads CASSLMEQGEAFF. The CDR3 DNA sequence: TGTGCCAGCAGCTTAATGGAACAGGGTGAGGCTTTCTTT.

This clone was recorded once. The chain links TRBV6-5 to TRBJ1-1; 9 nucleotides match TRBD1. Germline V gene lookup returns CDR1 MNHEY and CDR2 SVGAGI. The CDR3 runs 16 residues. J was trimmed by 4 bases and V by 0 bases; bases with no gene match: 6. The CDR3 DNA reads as TGTGCCAGCAGTTACTCGAGGACAGGGGCGGCCACTGAAGCTTTCTTT. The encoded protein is CASSYSRTGAATEAFF.

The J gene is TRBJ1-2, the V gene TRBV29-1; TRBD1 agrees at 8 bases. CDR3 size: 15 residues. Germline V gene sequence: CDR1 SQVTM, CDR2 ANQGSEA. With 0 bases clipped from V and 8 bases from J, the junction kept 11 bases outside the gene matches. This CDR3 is CSVEDSGGAGKGYTF. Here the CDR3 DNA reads TGCAGCGTTGAAGATTCAGGGGGCGCGGGTAAAGGCTACACCTTC.

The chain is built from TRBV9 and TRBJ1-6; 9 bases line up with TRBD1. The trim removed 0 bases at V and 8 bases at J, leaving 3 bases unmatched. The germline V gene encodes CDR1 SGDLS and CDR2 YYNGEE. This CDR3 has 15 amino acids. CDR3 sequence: CASSVEGQGYSPLHF. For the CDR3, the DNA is TGTGCCAGCAGCGTAGAAGGACAGGGGTATTCACCCCTCCACTTT. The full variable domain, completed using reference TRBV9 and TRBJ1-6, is DSGVTQTPKHLITATGQRVTLRCSPRSGDLSVYWYQQSLDQGLQFLIQYYNGEERAKGNILERFSAQQFPDLHSELNLSSLELGDSALYFCASSVEGQGYSPLHFGNGTRLTVT.

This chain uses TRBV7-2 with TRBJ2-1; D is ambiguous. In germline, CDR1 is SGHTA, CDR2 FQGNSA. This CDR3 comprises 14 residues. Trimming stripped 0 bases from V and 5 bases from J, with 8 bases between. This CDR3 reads CASSLAQEHNEQFF. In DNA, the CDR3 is TGTGCCAGCAGCTTAGCGCAGGAACACAATGAGCAGTTCTTC.

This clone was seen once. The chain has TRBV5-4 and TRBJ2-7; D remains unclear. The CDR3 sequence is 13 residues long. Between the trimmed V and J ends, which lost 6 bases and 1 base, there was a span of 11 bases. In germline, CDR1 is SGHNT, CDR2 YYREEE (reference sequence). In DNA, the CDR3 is TGTGCCAGCACCTCGACGGGTTCCTACGAGCAGTACTTC. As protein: CASTSTGSYEQYF.

CDR3 coding DNA: TGTGCCAGCAGCCCCCCGGGCAGGGCCGATTACAATGAGCAGTTCTTC. Its protein is CASSPPGRADYNEQFF. The J gene is TRBJ2-1, the V gene TRBV7-6; perhaps TRBD1 as D (5 bases). Between the trimmed V and J ends, which lost 5 bases and 4 bases, there was a span of 18 bases. Germline V gives CDR1 SGHVS, CDR2 FNYEAQ. The CDR3 totals 16 residues.

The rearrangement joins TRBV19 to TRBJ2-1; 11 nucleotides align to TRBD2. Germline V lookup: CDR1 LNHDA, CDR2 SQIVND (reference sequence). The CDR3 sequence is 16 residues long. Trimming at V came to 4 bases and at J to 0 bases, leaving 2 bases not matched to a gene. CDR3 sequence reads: CASSTLAGGSYNEQFF. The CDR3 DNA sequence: TGTGCCAGTAGTACCCTAGCGGGGGGCTCCTACAATGAGCAGTTCTTC.

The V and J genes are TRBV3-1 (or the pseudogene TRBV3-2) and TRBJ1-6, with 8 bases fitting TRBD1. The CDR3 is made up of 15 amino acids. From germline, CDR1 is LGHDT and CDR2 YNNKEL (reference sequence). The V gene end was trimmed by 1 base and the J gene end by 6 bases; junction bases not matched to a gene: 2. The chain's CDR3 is CASSQAGQGNSPLHF. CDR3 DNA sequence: TGTGCCAGCAGCCAAGCAGGACAGGGTAATTCACCCCTCCACTTT.

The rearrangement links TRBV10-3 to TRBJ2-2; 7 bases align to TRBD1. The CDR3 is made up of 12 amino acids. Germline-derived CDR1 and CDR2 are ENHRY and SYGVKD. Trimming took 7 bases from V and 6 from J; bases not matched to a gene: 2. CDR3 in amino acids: CAITTGAGELFF. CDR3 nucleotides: TGTGCCATCACCACAGGGGCCGGGGAGCTGTTTTTT.

This chain's CDR3 is CASSLEMSEQFF. CDR3 DNA sequence: TGTGCCAGCAGTCTAGAAATGAGTGAGCAGTTCTTC. The chain uses TRBV9 and TRBJ2-1; D gene ambiguous. Germline CDR1 and CDR2: SGDLS and YYNGEE. V shed 5 bases and J shed 9 bases, with 12 bases lying between them. There are 12 residues in the CDR3.

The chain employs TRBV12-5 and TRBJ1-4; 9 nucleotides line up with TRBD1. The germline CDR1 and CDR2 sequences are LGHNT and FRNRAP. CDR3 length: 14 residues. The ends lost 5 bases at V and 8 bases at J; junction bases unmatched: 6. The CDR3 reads CASGPGTGSEKLFF. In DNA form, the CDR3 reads TGTGCTAGTGGTCCGGGGACAGGGAGCGAAAAACTGTTTTTT. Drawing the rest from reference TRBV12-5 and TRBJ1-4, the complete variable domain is DARVTQTPRHKVTEMGQEVTMRCQPILGHNTVFWYRQTMMQGLELLAYFRNRAPLDDSGMPKDRFSAEMPDATLATLKIQPSEPRDSAVYFCASGPGTGSEKLFFGSGTQLSVL.